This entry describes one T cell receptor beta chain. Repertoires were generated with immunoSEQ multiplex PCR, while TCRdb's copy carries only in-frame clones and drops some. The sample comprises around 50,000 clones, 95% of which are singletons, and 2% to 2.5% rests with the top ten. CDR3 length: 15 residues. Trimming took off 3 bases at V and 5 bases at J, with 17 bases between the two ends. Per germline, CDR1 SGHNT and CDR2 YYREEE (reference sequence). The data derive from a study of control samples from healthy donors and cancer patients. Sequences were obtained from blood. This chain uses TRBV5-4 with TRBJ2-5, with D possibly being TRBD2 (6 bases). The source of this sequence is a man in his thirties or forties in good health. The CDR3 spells CASSWGDGRGETQYF. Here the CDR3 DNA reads TGTGCCAGCAGCTGGGGGGACGGCCGAGGGGAGACCCAGTACTTC.